This TCR beta chain originates from a study of technical replicates of blood from a handful of donors. Germline CDR1 and CDR2: LNHDA and SQIVND (reference sequence). The CDR3 spans 15 residues. The V segment lost 3 bases and the J segment 7 bases; nucleotides outside the gene matches: 7. The method was immunoSEQ multiplex PCR; TCRdb's version includes in-frame clones alone and lacks a portion of them. This table holds 90,000 or so clones, approximately 95% found once. The sequenced sample consisted of T cells isolated from PBMCs. The TCR sequence derives from a human donor in good health. This rearrangement joins TRBV19 to TRBJ2-1, with TRBD2 identical over 9 bases. The CDR3 DNA reads as TGTGCCAGTAGTATCACGGCTAGCGGGGTTAATGAGCAGTTCTTC. It yields the protein CASSITASGVNEQFF. Looking up the rest from reference TRBV19 and TRBJ2-1 gives the full variable domain: DGGITQSPKYLFRKEGQNVTLSCEQNLNHDAMYWYRQDPGQGLRLIYYSQIVNDFQKGDIAEGYSVSREKKESFPLTVTSAQKNPTAFYLCASSITASGVNEQFFGPGTRLTVL.